The rows below give T cell receptor beta chains drawn from one sample of a study of blood T cell repertoires in COVID-19. Here immunoSEQ multiplex PCR was the method, and the copy in TCRdb shows in-frame clones only, minus some. The table includes 27,000 or so clones, about 88% detected once. Sequencing input: peripheral blood. The receptor source for this set is a woman aged 45-59 years with active COVID-19. Both conserved end residues are part of each CDR3. A D gene is named only where the DNA matches it firmly.

v_gene,d_gene,j_gene,CDR3nt,CDR3aa
TRBV9,-,TRBJ2-7,TGTGCCAGCTGCGCGAGCTCCTACGAGCAGTACTTC,CASCASSYEQYF
TRBV2,TRBD2,TRBJ2-7,TGTGCCAGCAGTGAGGTAGCGGGAGGCGAGCAGTACTTC,CASSEVAGGEQYF
TRBV15,-,TRBJ1-2,TGTGCCACCAGCGCGCGCCGGGCAGGGGTCAATGGCTACACCTTC,CATSARRAGVNGYTF
TRBV24-1,-,TRBJ2-1,TGTGCCACCAGTGATTTAGGAGGGACCAGCTACAATGAGCAGTTCTTC,CATSDLGGTSYNEQFF
TRBV14,TRBD2,TRBJ2-1,TGTGCCAGCAGCCGCTATAGCGGGGCCTACAATGAGCAGTTCTTC,CASSRYSGAYNEQFF
TRBV10-2,TRBD1,TRBJ2-2,TGCGCCAGCAGTGAGCAGGGGGCTTTGGGCGGGGAGCTGTTTTTT,CASSEQGALGGELFF
TRBV3-1/TRBV3-2,-,TRBJ1-1,TGTGCCAGCAGCCTGAGAGGAGGAGATGGAGCTTTCTTT,CASSLRGGDGAFF
TRBV6-5,TRBD1,TRBJ1-1,TGTGCCACCACGGACTCGACAGGGGTCCGAGCTTTCTTT,CATTDSTGVRAFF
TRBV19,-,TRBJ1-2,TGTGCCAGTAGTACGCTAGCAGGAGGCTACACCTTC,CASSTLAGGYTF
TRBV18,-,TRBJ1-3,TGTGCCAGCTCACCGATCGTTTTGGGAGGTCGGGACACCATATATTTT,CASSPIVLGGRDTIYF
TRBV5-4,TRBD2,TRBJ2-4,TGTGCCAGCAGCTTGGGTAGCGGGGATGCCAAAAACATTCAGTACTTC,CASSLGSGDAKNIQYF
TRBV5-1,TRBD1,TRBJ2-7,TGCGCCAGCAGTGATTTGGACAGGGGGATCCTCGAGCAGTACTTC,CASSDLDRGILEQYF
TRBV13,-,TRBJ1-2,TGTGCCAGCAGCTTAGGGACCGCCAGGGGAGTTCTTGGCTACACCTTC,CASSLGTARGVLGYTF
TRBV20-1,TRBD1,TRBJ1-2,TGCAGTGCTAGTACAGGGGAGATACATGGCTACACCTTC,CSASTGEIHGYTF
TRBV7-2,-,TRBJ2-1,TGTGCCAGCAGCTTAGTAAAGGGGTCCTACAATGAGCAGTTCTTC,CASSLVKGSYNEQFF
TRBV9,TRBD1,TRBJ1-2,TGTGCCAGCACCCGGACAGGGTCTAACTATGGCTACACCTTC,CASTRTGSNYGYTF
TRBV5-4,TRBD2,TRBJ2-1,TGTGCCAGCAGCTCTTGGACTAGCGGGAGAGGGAATGAGCAGTTCTTC,CASSSWTSGRGNEQFF
TRBV15,-,TRBJ1-1,TGTGCCACCAGCAGAGATAGACATACATACACTGAAGCTTTCTTT,CATSRDRHTYTEAFF
TRBV11-2,TRBD1,TRBJ1-2,TGTGCCAGCAGCTTAGATCAGGGACAGTACTATGGCTACACCTTC,CASSLDQGQYYGYTF